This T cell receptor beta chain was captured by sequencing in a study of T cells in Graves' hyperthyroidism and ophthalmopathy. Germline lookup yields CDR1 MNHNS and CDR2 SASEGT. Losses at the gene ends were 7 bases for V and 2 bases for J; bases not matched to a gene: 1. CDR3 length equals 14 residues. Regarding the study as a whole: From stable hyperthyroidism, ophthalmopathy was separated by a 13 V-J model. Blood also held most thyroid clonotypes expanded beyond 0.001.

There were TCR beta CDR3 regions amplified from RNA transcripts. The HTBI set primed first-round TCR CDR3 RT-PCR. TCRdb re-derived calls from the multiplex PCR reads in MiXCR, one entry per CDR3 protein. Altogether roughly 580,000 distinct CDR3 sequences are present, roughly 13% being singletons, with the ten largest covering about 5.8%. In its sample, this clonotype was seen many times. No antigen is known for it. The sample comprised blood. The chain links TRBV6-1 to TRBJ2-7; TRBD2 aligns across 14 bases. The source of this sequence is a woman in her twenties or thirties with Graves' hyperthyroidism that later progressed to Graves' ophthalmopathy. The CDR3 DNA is TGTGCCAGCACGGGACTAGCGGGAGCCTACGAGCAGTACTTC. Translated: CASTGLAGAYEQYF.